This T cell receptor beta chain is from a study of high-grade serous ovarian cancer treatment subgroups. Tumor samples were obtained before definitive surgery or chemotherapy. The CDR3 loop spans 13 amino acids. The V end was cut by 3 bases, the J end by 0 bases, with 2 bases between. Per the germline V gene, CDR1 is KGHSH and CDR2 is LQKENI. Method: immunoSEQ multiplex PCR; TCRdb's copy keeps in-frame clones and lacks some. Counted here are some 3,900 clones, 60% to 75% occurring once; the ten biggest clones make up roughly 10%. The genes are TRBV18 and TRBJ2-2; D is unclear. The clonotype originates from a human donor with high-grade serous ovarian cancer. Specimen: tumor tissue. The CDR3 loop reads CASSPANTGELFF. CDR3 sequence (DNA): TGTGCCAGCTCACCGGCGAACACCGGGGAGCTGTTTTTT.